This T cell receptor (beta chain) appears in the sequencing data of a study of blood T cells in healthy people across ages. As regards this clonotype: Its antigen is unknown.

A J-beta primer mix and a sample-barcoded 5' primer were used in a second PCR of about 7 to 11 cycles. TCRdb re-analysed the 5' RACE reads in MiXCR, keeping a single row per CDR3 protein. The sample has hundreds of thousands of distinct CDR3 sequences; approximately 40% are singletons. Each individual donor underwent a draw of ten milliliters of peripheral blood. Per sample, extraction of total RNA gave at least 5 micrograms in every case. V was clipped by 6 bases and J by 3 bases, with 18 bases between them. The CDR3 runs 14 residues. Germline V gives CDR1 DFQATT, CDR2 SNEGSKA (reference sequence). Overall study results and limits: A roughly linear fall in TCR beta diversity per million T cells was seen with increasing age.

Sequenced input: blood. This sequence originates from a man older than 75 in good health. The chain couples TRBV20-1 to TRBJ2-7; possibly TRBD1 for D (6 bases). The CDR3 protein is CSADTVGQGYEQYF. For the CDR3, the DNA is TGCAGTGCGGACACCGTGGGACAAGGCTACGAGCAGTACTTC.